This TCR beta chain was documented in a study of cytomegalovirus exposure and HLA in healthy donors. The primer mix had 60 Vbeta and 13 Jbeta primers. Clones were sequenced by immunoSEQ multiplex PCR, and TCRdb holds only the in-frame ones, with some missing. The sample yields some 160,000 clones, around 80% seen once. The CDR3 contains 14 residues. Germline values: CDR1 SEHNR, CDR2 FQNEAQ (reference sequence). V was cut by 0 bases and J by 3 bases, with 6 bases left in between. Sequencing was carried out using PBMCs. The clonotype originates from a male donor in good health and CMV-seropositive. The chain employs TRBV7-9 and TRBJ2-1, with D possibly matching TRBD2 (5 bases). This chain's CDR3 is CASSLAAGYNEQFF. CDR3 bases: TGTGCCAGCAGCTTAGCTGCGGGCTACAATGAGCAGTTCTTC.